This T cell receptor beta chain comes out of a study of shared clonotypes between healthy human individuals. Study conclusions and caveats: Limited genetic and exposure-history diversity came from having few donors. In general, naive subsets displayed greater estimated richness than memory subsets did. Relative to their counterparts shared across all four donors, non-shared clonotypes exhibited diminished generation probabilities.

With regard to this clone: The target antigen is unknown.

The CDR3 totals 13 residues. Per germline, CDR1 SGHTS and CDR2 YDEGEE. With V trimmed by 3 bases and J by 3 bases, 0 bases remained unmatched. Assay: immunoSEQ multiplex PCR; the TCRdb copy retains only in-frame clones and omits some. The sample lists hundreds of thousands of clones; almost 97% were seen once. This chain uses TRBV5-8 with TRBJ2-3; 8 nucleotides align to TRBD1. Material for sequencing was naive CD4+ T cells sorted from blood. Subset defined: CD45RA+ positively selected. This TCR derives from a woman in her 30s in good health. This CDR3 reads CASSWTGTDTQYF. The CDR3 DNA follows: TGTGCCAGCAGCTGGACAGGGACAGATACGCAGTATTTT.